Below, one T cell receptor beta chain is given with its context. What it recognizes is unknown. This sample's time point: peak reinfection, 3 to 8 weeks after reinfection detection. The sorted cells went straight to TCR sequencing with no prior in vitro expansion. Control naive CD8 T cells came from two donors at all three reinfection time points. This table comes from immunoSEQ multiplex PCR, and its TCRdb copy is limited to in-frame clones, with some not included. The sample lists 2,500 to 3,000 clones, about 90% occurring once. The CDR3 contains 13 residues. V was clipped by 3 bases and J by 6 bases, with 14 bases between them. Germline CDR1 and CDR2: GTSNPN and SVGIG (reference sequence). This sample was taken from a study of memory CD8 T cells in hepatitis C reinfection. General study points: With four to six donors, public clonotype conclusions could not be definitive.

This chain uses TRBV30 with TRBJ1-1, with D possibly matching TRBD1 (5 bases). Sequenced input: naive CD8+ T cells sorted from blood. The TCR comes from a man aged 50 or older with hepatitis C virus infection. The CDR3: CAWSYPGFPEAFF. The CDR3 DNA follows: TGTGCCTGGAGCTACCCAGGGTTCCCTGAAGCTTTCTTT.